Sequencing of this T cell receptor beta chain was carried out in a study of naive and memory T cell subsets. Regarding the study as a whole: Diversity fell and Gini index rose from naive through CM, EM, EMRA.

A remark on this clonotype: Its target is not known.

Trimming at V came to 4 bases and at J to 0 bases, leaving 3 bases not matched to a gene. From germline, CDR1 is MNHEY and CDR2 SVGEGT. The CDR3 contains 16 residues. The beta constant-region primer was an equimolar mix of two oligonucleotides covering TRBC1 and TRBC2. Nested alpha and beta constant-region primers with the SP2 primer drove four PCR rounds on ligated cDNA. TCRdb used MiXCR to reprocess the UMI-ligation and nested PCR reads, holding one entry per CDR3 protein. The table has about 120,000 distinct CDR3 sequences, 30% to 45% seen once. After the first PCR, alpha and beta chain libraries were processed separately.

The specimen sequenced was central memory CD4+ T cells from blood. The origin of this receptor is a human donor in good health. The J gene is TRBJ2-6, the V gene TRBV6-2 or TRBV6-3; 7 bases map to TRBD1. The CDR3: CASSFTGVSGANVLTF. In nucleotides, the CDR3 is TGTGCCAGCAGTTTTACAGGGGTCTCTGGGGCCAACGTCCTGACTTTC.